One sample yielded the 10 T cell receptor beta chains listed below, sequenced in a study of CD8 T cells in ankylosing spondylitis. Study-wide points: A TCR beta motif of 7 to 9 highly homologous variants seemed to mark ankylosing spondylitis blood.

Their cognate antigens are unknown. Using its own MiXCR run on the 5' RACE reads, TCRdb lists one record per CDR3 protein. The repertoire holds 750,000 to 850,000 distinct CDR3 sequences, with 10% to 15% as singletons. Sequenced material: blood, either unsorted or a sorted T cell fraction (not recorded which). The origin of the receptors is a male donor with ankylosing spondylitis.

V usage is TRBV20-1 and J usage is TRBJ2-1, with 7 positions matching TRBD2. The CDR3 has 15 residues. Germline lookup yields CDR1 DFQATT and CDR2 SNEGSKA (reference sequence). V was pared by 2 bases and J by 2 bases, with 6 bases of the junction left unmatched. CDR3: CSARRAGDTYNEQFF. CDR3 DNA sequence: TGCAGTGCTAGAAGGGCGGGAGACACCTACAATGAGCAGTTCTTC.

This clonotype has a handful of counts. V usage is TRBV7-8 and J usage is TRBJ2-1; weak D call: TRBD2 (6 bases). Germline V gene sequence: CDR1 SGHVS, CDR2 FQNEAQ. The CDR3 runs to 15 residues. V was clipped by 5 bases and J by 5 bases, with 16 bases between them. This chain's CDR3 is CASSTERALHNEQFF. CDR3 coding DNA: TGTGCCAGCAGCACCGAGCGGGCTCTTCACAATGAGCAGTTCTTC.

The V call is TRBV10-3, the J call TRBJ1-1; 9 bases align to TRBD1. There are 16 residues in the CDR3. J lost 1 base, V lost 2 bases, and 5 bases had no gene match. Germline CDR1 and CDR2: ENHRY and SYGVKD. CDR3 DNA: TGTGCCATCAGTGAGCAAATACAGGGGGCGAACACTGAAGCTTTCTTT. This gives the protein CAISEQIQGANTEAFF.

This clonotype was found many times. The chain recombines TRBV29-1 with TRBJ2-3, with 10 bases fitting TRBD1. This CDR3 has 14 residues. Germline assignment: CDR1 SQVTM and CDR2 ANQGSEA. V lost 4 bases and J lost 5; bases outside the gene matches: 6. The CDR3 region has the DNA TGCAGCGTTGGGGGACAGGGGATAGGAGATACGCAGTATTTT. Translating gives CSVGGQGIGDTQYF.

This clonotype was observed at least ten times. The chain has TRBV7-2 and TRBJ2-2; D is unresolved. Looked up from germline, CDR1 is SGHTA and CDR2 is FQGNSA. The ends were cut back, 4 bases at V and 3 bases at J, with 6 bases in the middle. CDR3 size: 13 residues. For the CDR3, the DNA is TGTGCCAGCAGCTCCACATACACCGGGGAGCTGTTTTTT. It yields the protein CASSSTYTGELFF.

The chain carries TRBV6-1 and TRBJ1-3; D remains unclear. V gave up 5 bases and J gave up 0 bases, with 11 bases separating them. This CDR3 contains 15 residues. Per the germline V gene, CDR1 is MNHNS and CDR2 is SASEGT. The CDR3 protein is CASSRSGVSGNTIYF. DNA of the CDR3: TGTGCCAGCAGTCGCTCCGGGGTCTCTGGAAACACCATATATTTT.

The CDR3, as DNA: TGTGCCAGCCGATCGGGACAGCGCCGTGAAAAACTGTTTTTT. This sequence encodes CASRSGQRREKLFF. V gene TRBV6-1 combines with J gene TRBJ1-4; TRBD1 matches 7 bases. J was trimmed by 7 bases and V by 8 bases; bases with no gene match: 10. The CDR3 is 14 residues long. Germline CDR1 is MNHNS and CDR2 is SASEGT.

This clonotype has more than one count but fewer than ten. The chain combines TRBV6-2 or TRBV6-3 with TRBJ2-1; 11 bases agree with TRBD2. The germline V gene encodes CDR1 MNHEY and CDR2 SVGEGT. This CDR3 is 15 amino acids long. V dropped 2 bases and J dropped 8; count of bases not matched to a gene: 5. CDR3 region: CASSYVASGGYEQFF. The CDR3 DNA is TGTGCCAGCAGTTACGTGGCTAGCGGGGGGTATGAGCAGTTCTTC.

The DNA for the CDR3 is TGCAGCGCAAAGGGACAGGGCGCCTCTGAAGCTTTCTTT. It translates to CSAKGQGASEAFF. V gene TRBV29-1 combines with J gene TRBJ1-1, with 9 bases identical to TRBD1. Germline V gene sequence: CDR1 SQVTM, CDR2 ANQGSEA. There are 13 residues in the CDR3. J gave up 6 bases and V 7 bases, and 9 bases lay outside the gene matches.

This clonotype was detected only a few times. The CDR3 bases are TGCAGTGCTAGTGGGGACAGGGGCACCTACAATGAGCAGTTCTTC. This encodes CSASGDRGTYNEQFF. V gene TRBV20-1 combines with J gene TRBJ2-1; 10 positions agree with TRBD1. The ends lost 3 bases at V and 2 bases at J; junction bases unmatched: 4. CDR3 length: 15 amino acids. Germline CDR1 is DFQATT and CDR2 is SNEGSKA (reference sequence).